These T cell receptor beta chains were read from a single sample in a study of T-cell reconstitution after alpha-beta-depleted transplantation in children. TCRdb itself ran the PCR reads through MiXCR, one entry per CDR3 protein. The sample yields about 870,000 distinct CDR3 sequences, around 15% seen once. Specimen: PBMCs, mostly from graft donor cells, collected 360 days after TCRalphabeta/CD19-depleted stem cell transplant. Source of these receptors: a male patient aged 5 to 17 who had a stem cell transplant for acute lymphoblastic leukemia, so the T cells may come from the graft donor. Both conserved end residues are part of each CDR3. The D gene is left open where the match is weak. Expanded clones are given a class, and other clones once, few, many or no size at all.

d_call,v_call,clone_size,j_call,cdr3_nt,cdr3_aa
TRBD2,TRBV27,few,TRBJ2-2,TGTGCCAGCAGTTCAGGACTAGCGGGAGGGTCCGGGGAGCTGTTTTTT,CASSSGLAGGSGELFF
TRBD1,TRBV20-1,.,TRBJ1-2,TGCAGTGCTAGACCCAGACCAAGGAACAGGGGGCCTAACTATGGCTACACCTTC,CSARPRPRNRGPNYGYTF
TRBD2,TRBV9,few,TRBJ2-5,TGTGCCAGCAGCCTGACCGGGACTAGCGGGGTGAAAAGAGAGACCCAGTACTTC,CASSLTGTSGVKRETQYF
.,TRBV12-3/TRBV12-4,.,TRBJ2-1,TGTGCCAGCAGTTCCACGCCTTTACAGGTCAATGAGCAGTTCTTC,CASSSTPLQVNEQFF
.,TRBV9,.,TRBJ2-3,TGTGCCAGCAATACCGGGACACTAAGGGGAGATACGCAGTATTTT,CASNTGTLRGDTQYF
.,TRBV7-6,.,TRBJ2-7,TGTGCCAGCAGCTTAGGGGACGGGACCCCAAGCCCCTACGAGCAGTACTTC,CASSLGDGTPSPYEQYF
.,TRBV9,few,TRBJ2-7,TGTGCCAGCAGCGAGGGGATGAGGGACTACGAGCAGTACTTC,CASSEGMRDYEQYF
TRBD2,TRBV3-1,.,TRBJ2-3,TGTGCCAGCAGCCACGGGAGGGCAAGGTTCGATACGCAGTATTTT,CASSHGRARFDTQYF
.,TRBV5-1,few,TRBJ1-2,TGCGCCAGCAGCTTGCAAACAGGGCCTATCTATGGCTACACCTTC,CASSLQTGPIYGYTF
.,TRBV5-1,few,TRBJ2-2,TGCGCCAGCAGCTTGACAATAGCGTGGGAGCTGTTTTTT,CASSLTIAWELFF
.,TRBV11-2,few,TRBJ1-2,TGTGCCAGCAGCCCCTTCGTGTTGGGTTCGCCTTCCTATGGCTACACCTTC,CASSPFVLGSPSYGYTF
.,TRBV6-4,.,TRBJ1-4,TGTGCCAGCAGTGTCCACCCGTTTAATGAAAAACTGTTTTTT,CASSVHPFNEKLFF
.,TRBV9,few,TRBJ2-3,TGTGCCAGCAGCGTTTTAGACCGGGGCACAGATACGCAGTATTTT,CASSVLDRGTDTQYF
.,TRBV12-3/TRBV12-4,.,TRBJ1-5,TGTGCCAGCAGCGAGGGGGGGCTTGGTCAGCCCCAGCATTTT,CASSEGGLGQPQHF
TRBD1,TRBV12-3/TRBV12-4,.,TRBJ2-1,TGTGCCAGCAGCCGCAACAGGGGTCGGTTCTTC,CASSRNRGRFF
.,TRBV7-9,few,TRBJ2-1,TGTGCCAGCAGGCGGGGCGGCTACAATGAGCAGTTCTTC,CASRRGGYNEQFF
TRBD2,TRBV4-1,.,TRBJ2-1,TGCGCCAGCACCAGGGCCCTGACTAGCGGGATCCAATACAATGAGCAGTTCTTC,CASTRALTSGIQYNEQFF